This T cell receptor (beta chain) originates from a study of blood T cell repertoires in COVID-19. Study at large: The analysed material was cDNA or gDNA that came from T cells, B-cell-depleted T cells, or PBMCs.

Patients of the Seattle cohort, enrolled during active infection, were followed longitudinally. Germline CDR1 SQVTM, CDR2 ANQGSEA. Between the trimmed V and J ends, which lost 3 bases and 0 bases, there was a span of 8 bases. This CDR3 has 13 amino acids. Original processing notes: Counts of nucleated cells, estimated from reference gene primer amplification, were obtained. Here immunoSEQ multiplex PCR was the method, and the copy in TCRdb shows in-frame clones only, minus some. The V and J calls and clone size are taken from that table; D and trimming were inferred from the DNA. This table has 390,000 or so clones, 70% to 90% appearing once.

This TCR was sampled from a woman aged 25 to 45 with COVID-19, enrolled during active disease. This chain uses TRBV29-1 with TRBJ1-1; D remains ambiguous. The sample comprised peripheral blood. CDR3 sequence reads: CSVEYRLNTEAFF. The CDR3, as DNA: TGCAGCGTTGAGTACAGATTGAACACTGAAGCTTTCTTT.